This record concerns one T cell receptor (beta chain) sequence. The ends lost 4 bases at V and 1 base at J; junction bases unmatched: 13. Germline CDR1 and CDR2: MRHNA and SNTAGT. The CDR3 loop spans 18 amino acids. The data were produced by immunoSEQ multiplex PCR, yet TCRdb's version contains in-frame clones alone and is incomplete. The sample yields some 150,000 clones, more than 75% seen once. This sample is part of a study of T cell responses to AZD1222 COVID-19 vaccine. This receptor was obtained from an adult in good health. The sample in question was peripheral blood, obtained on day 0 of AZD1222 vaccination. The chain employs TRBV6-4 and TRBJ2-3, with TRBD2 matching 8 bases. The CDR3 region has the DNA TGTGCCAGCAGTGTTCAAGCGGGGGACCGGGGGGGCACAGATACGCAGTATTTT. It encodes CASSVQAGDRGGTDTQYF.